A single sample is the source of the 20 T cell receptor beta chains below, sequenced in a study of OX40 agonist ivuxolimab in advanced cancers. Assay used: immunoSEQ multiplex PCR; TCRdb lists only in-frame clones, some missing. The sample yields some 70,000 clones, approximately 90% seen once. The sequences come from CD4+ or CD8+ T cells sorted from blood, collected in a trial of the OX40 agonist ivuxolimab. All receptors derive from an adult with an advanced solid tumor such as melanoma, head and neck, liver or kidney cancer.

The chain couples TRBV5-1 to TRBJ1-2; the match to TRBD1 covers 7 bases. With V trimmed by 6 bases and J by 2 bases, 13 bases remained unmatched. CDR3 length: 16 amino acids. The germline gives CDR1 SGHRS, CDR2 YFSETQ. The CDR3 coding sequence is TGCGCCAGCAACTATACTGGGACAGCAAGAAACTATGGCTACACCTTC. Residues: CASNYTGTARNYGYTF. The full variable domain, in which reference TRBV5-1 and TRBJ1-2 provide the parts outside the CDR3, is KAGVTQTPRYLIKTRGQQVTLSCSPISGHRSVSWYQQTPGQGLQFLFEYFSETQRNKGNFPGRFSGRQFSNSRSEMNVSTLELGDSALYLCASNYTGTARNYGYTFGSGTRLTVV.

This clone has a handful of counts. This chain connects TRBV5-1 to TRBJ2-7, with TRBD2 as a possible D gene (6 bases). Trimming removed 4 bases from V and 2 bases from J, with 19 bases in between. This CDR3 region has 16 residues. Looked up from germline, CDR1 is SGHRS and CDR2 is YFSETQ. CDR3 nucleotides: TGCGCCAGCAGCCCGATAGGACGGGAGCTTACCTACGAGCAGTACTTC. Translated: CASSPIGRELTYEQYF.

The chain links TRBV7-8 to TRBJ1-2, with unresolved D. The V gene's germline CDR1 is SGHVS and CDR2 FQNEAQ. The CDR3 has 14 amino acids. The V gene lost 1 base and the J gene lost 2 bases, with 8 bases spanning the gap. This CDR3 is CASSLGSPNYGYTF. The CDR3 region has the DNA TGTGCCAGCAGCTTAGGTTCCCCCAACTATGGCTACACCTTC.

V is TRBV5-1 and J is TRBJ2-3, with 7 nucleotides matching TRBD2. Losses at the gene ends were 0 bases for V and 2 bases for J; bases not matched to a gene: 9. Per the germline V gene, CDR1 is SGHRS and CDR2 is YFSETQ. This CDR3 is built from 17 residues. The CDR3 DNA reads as TGCGCCAGCAGCTTGGAGCCGCAGCGGGACCCCACAGATACGCAGTATTTT. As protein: CASSLEPQRDPTDTQYF.

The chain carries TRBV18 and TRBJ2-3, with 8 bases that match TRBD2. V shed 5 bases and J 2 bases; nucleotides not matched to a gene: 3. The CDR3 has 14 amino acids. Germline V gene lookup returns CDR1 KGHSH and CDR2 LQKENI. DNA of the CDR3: TGTGCCAGCTCATCCGGGGGGGCCACAGATACGCAGTATTTT. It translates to CASSSGGATDTQYF.

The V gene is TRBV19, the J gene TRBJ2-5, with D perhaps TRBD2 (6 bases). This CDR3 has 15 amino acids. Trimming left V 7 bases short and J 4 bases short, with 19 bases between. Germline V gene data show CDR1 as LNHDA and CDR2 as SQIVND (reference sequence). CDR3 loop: CASTTIIAESETQYF. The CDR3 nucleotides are TGTGCCAGTACCACCATAATAGCGGAGTCAGAGACCCAGTACTTC.

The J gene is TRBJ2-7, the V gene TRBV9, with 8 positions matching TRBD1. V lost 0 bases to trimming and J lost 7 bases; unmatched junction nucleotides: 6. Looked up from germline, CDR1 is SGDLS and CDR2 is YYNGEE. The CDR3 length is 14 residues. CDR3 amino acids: CASSVGVQGEEQYF. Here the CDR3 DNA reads TGTGCCAGCAGCGTAGGGGTACAGGGGGAAGAGCAGTACTTC.

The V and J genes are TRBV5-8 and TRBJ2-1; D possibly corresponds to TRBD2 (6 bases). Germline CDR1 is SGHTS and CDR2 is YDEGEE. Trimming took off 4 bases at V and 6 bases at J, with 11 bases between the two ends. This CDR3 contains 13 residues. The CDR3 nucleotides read TGTGCCAGCAGCCGGTGGGGGGTCAATGAGCAGTTCTTC. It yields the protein CASSRWGVNEQFF.

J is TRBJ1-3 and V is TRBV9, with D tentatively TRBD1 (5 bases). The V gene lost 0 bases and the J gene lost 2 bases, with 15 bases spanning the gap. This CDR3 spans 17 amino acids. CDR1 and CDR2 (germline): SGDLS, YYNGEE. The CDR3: CASSVEGREIPGNTIYF. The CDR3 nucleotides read TGTGCCAGCAGCGTAGAGGGCAGGGAGATCCCTGGAAACACCATATATTTT.

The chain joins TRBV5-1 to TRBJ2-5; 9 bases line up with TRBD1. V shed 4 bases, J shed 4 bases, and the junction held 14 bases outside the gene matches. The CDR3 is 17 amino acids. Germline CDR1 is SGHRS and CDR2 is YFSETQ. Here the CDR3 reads CASSPGPGTGPGETQYF. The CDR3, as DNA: TGCGCCAGCAGCCCAGGTCCCGGGACAGGGCCCGGAGAGACCCAGTACTTC.

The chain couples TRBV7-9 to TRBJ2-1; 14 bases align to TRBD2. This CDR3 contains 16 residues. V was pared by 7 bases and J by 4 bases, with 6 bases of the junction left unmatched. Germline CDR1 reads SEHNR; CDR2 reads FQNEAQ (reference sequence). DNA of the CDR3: TGTGCCAGCAACCTCGGGACTAGCGGGAGTTACAATGAGCAGTTCTTC. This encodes CASNLGTSGSYNEQFF.

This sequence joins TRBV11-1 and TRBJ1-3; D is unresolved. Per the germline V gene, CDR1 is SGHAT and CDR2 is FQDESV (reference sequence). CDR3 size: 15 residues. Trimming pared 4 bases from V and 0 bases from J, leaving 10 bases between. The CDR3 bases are TGTGCCAGCAGCTCGACACGCTCCTCTGGAAACACCATATATTTT. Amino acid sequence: CASSSTRSSGNTIYF.

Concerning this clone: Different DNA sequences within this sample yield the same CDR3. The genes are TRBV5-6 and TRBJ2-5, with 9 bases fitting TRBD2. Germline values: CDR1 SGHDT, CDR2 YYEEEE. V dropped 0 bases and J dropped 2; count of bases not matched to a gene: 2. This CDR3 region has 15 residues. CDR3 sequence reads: CASSLGLAGQETQYF. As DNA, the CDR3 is TGTGCCAGCAGCTTGGGGCTAGCGGGACAAGAGACCCAGTACTTC.

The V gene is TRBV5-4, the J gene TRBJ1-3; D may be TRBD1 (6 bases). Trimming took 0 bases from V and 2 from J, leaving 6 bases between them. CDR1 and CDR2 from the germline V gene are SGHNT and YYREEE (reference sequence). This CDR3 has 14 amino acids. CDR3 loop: CASSLGTAGNTIYF. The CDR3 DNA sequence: TGTGCCAGCAGCTTGGGGACAGCTGGAAACACCATATATTTT.

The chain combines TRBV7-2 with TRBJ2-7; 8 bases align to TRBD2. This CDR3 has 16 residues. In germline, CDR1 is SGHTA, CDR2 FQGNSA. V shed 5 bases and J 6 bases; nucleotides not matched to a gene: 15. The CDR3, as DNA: TGTGCCAGCAGCCCTGATAAATTCGGGGGGGCCTCCGAGCAGTACTTC. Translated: CASSPDKFGGASEQYF.

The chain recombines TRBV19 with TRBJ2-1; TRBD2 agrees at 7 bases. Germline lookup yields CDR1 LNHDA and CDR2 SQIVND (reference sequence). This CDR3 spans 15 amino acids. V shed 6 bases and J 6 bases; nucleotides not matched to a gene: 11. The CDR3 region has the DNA TGTGCCAGTAGGGCCACCGGACTAGTCTTCAATGAGCAGTTCTTC. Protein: CASRATGLVFNEQFF.

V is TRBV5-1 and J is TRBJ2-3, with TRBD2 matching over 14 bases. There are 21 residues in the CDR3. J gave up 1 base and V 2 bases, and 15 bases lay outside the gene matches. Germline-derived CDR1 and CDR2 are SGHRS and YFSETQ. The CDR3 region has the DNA TGCGCCAGCAGCTTACGTGGGACTAGCGGGAGACCCAACCGGGGCACAGATACGCAGTATTTT. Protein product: CASSLRGTSGRPNRGTDTQYF.

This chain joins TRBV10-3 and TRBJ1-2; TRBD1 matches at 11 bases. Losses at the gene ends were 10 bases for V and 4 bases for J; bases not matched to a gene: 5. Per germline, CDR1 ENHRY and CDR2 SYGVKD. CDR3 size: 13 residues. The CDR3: CATGQGAFYGYTF. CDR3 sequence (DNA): TGTGCCACAGGACAGGGGGCTTTCTATGGCTACACCTTC.

CDR3 sequence (DNA): TGTGCCAGCAAAGATGGCCCCCATACTGAAGCTTTCTTT. Translating gives CASKDGPHTEAFF. This chain links TRBV5-4 with TRBJ1-1; D gene ambiguous. Germline values: CDR1 SGHNT, CDR2 YYREEE (reference sequence). The length of the CDR3 is 13 residues. Trimming pared 6 bases from V and 5 bases from J, leaving 14 bases between.

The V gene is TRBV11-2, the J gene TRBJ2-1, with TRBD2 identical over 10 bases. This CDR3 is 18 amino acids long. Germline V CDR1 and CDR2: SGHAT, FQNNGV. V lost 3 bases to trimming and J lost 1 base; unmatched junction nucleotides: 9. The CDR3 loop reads CASSFAASGSSSYNEQFF. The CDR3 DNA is TGTGCCAGCAGCTTCGCGGCTAGCGGGAGCTCATCCTACAATGAGCAGTTCTTC.